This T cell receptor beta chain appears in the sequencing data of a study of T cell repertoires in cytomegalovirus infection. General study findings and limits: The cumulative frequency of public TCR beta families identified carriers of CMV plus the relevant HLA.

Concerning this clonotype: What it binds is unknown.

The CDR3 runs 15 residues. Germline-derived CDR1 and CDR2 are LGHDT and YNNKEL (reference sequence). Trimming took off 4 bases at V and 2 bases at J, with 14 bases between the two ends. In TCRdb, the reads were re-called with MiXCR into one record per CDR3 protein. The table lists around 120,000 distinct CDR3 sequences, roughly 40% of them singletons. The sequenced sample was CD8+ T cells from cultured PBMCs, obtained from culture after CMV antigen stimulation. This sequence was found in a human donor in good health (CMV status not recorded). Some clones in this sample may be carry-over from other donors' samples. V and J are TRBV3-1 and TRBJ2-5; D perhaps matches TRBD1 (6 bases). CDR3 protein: CASSLPDRFQETQYF. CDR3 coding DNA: TGTGCCAGCAGCCTACCCGACAGGTTTCAAGAGACCCAGTACTTC.